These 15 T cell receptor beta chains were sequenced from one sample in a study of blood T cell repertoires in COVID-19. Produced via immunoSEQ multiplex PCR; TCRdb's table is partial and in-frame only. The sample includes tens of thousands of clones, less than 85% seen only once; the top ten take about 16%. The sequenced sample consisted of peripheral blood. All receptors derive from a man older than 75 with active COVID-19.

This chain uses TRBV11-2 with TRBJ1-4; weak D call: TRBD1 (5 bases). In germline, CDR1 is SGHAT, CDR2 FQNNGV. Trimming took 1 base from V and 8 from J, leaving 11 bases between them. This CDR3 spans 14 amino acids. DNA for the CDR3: TGTGCCAGCAGCTTAGGGGGCCGATCGGAAAAACTGTTTTTT. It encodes CASSLGGRSEKLFF.

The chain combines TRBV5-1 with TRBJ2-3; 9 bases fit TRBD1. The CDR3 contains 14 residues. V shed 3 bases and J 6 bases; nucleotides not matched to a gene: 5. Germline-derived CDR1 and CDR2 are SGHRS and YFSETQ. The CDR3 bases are TGCGCCAGCAGCTCCGGGACAGGGTCTGATACGCAGTATTTT. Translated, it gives CASSSGTGSDTQYF. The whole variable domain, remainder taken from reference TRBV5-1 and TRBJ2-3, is KAGVTQTPRYLIKTRGQQVTLSCSPISGHRSVSWYQQTPGQGLQFLFEYFSETQRNKGNFPGRFSGRQFSNSRSEMNVSTLELGDSALYLCASSSGTGSDTQYFGPGTRLTVL.

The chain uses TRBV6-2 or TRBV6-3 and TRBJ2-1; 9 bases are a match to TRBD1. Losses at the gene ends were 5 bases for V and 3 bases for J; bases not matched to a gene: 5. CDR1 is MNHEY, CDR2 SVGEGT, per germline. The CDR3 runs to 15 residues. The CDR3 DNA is TGTGCCAGCAGTCTCCGGGACAGGGTCTACAATGAGCAGTTCTTC. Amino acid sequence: CASSLRDRVYNEQFF.

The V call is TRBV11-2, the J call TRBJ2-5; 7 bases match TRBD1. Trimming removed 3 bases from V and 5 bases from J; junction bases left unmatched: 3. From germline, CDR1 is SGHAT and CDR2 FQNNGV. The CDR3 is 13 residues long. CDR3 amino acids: CASSFGQAETQYF. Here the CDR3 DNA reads TGTGCCAGCAGCTTCGGACAGGCGGAGACCCAGTACTTC.

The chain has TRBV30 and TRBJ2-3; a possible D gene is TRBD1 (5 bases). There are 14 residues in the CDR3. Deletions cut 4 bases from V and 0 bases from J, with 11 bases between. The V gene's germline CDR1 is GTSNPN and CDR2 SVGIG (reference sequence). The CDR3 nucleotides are TGTGCCTGGATAGCAGGGTTCAGCACAGATACGCAGTATTTT. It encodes CAWIAGFSTDTQYF.

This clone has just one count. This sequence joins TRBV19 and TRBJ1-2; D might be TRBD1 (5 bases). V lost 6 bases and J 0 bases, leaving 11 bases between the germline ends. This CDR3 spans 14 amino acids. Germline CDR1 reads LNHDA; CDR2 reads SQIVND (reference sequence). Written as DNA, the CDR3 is TGTGCCAGTAGGTCAACAGGAGCTAACTATGGCTACACCTTC. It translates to CASRSTGANYGYTF. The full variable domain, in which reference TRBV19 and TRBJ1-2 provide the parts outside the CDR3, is DGGITQSPKYLFRKEGQNVTLSCEQNLNHDAMYWYRQDPGQGLRLIYYSQIVNDFQKGDIAEGYSVSREKKESFPLTVTSAQKNPTAFYLCASRSTGANYGYTFGSGTRLTVV.

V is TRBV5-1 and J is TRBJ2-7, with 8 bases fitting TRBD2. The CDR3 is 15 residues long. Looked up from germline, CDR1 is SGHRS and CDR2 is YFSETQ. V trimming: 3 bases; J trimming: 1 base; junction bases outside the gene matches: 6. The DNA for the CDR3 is TGCGCCAGCAGCTCTCAAGCGGGAGCTTCCTACGAGCAGTACTTC. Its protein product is CASSSQAGASYEQYF.

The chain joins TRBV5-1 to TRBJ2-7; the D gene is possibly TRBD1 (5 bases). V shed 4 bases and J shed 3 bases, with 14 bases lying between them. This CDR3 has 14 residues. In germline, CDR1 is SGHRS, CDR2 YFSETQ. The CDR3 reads CASSEPQGNYEQYF. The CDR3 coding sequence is TGCGCCAGCAGCGAGCCCCAGGGAAACTACGAGCAGTACTTC.

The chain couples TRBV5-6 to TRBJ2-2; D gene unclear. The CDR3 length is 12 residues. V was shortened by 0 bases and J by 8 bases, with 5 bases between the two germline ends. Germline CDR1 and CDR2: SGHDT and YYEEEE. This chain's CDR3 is CASSLGAGELFF. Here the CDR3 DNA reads TGTGCCAGCAGCTTGGGGGCTGGGGAGCTGTTTTTT.

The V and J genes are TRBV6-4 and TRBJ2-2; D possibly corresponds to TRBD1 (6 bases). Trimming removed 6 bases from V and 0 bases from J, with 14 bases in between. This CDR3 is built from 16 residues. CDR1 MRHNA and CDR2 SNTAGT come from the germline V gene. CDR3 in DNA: TGTGCCAGCAGCAAACAGGGAGCGACGAACACCGGGGAGCTGTTTTTT. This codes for CASSKQGATNTGELFF.

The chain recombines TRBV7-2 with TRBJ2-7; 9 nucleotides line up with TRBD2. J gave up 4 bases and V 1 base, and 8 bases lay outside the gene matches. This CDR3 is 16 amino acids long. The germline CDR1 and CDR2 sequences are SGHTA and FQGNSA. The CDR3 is CASSLGLAESRYEQYF. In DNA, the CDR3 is TGTGCCAGCAGCTTAGGACTAGCGGAGAGCCGATACGAGCAGTACTTC.

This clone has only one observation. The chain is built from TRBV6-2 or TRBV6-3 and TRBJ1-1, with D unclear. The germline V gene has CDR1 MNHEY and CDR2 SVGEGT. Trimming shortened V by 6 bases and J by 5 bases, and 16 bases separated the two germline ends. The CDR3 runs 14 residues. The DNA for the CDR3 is TGTGCCAGCAGCTTCCCTGGGAGAGGGACTGAAGCTTTCTTT. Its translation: CASSFPGRGTEAFF.

The CDR3 protein is CATSRSTGQSLLAKNIQYF. CDR3 sequence (DNA): TGTGCCACCAGCAGATCAACGGGACAGTCTTTACTAGCCAAAAACATTCAGTACTTC. V usage is TRBV15 and J usage is TRBJ2-4; TRBD1 matches at 7 bases. This CDR3 has 19 amino acids. J was trimmed by 0 bases and V by 2 bases; bases with no gene match: 13. The germline CDR1 and CDR2 sequences are LNHNV and YYDKDF (reference sequence).

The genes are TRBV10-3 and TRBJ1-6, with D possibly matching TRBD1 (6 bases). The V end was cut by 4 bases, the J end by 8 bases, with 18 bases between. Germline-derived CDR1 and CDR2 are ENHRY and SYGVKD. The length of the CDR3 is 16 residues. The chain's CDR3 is CAISVSLQGEDSPLHF. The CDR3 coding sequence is TGTGCCATCAGTGTCTCTCTACAGGGAGAGGATTCACCCCTCCACTTT.

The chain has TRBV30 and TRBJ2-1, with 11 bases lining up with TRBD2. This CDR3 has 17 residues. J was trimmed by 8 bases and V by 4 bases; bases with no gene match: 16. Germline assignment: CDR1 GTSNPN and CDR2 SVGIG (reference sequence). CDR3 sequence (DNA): TGTGCCTGGATGCGACCGGGACTAGCGGATCATCGCGATGAGCAGTTCTTC. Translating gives CAWMRPGLADHRDEQFF. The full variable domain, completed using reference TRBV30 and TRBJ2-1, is SQTIHQWPATLVQPVGSPLSLECTVEGTSNPNLYWYRQAAGRGLQLLFYSVGIGQISSEVPQNLSASRPQDRQFILSSKKLLLSDSGFYLCAWMRPGLADHRDEQFFGPGTRLTVL.